These 20 T cell receptor beta chains were all obtained from the same sample, sequenced in a study of cytomegalovirus exposure and HLA in healthy donors. The PCR made use of 60 Vbeta and 13 Jbeta primers. Profiling relied on immunoSEQ multiplex PCR, and the TCRdb table lists in-frame clones only, not all of them. Here the sample spans under 150,000 clones, about four fifths being singletons. The specimen sequenced was PBMCs. The receptor source for this set is a man younger than 45 in good health and CMV-seropositive.

Written as DNA, the CDR3 is TGTGCCAGCAGTTTAAGCGGAGAGACCCAGTACTTC. Protein sequence: CASSLSGETQYF. The genes are TRBV27 and TRBJ2-5; possible D gene TRBD2, 5 bases. V was trimmed by 2 bases and J by 4 bases, leaving 5 bases between them. This CDR3 has 12 residues. The germline gives CDR1 MNHEY, CDR2 SMNVEV (reference sequence).

The V and J genes are TRBV5-1 and TRBJ1-5, with D uncertain. Germline assignment: CDR1 SGHRS and CDR2 YFSETQ. Trimming removed 1 base from V and 4 bases from J, with 6 bases in between. This CDR3 is 13 amino acids long. The CDR3: CASSLTINQPQHF. CDR3 DNA: TGCGCCAGCAGCTTGACAATAAATCAGCCCCAGCATTTT.

This clone was seen a handful of times. This chain connects TRBV5-4 to TRBJ2-2, with D unclear. This CDR3 region has 14 residues. In germline, CDR1 is SGHNT, CDR2 YYREEE (reference sequence). Deletions cut 0 bases from V and 5 bases from J, with 8 bases between. The CDR3 here is CASSLEATTGELFF. The CDR3 coding sequence is TGTGCCAGCAGCTTGGAAGCGACTACCGGGGAGCTGTTTTTT.

V usage is TRBV7-2 and J usage is TRBJ1-3; D perhaps matches TRBD1 (5 bases). V was shortened by 2 bases and J by 4 bases, with 15 bases between the two germline ends. This CDR3 is built from 16 residues. Looked up from germline, CDR1 is SGHTA and CDR2 is FQGNSA. CDR3 amino acids: CASSLYLQGVGNTIYF. The DNA for the CDR3 is TGTGCCAGCAGCTTATACTTGCAGGGTGTGGGAAACACCATATATTTT.

J is TRBJ2-5 and V is TRBV4-1; TRBD2 matches at 7 bases. The length of the CDR3 is 17 residues. Germline assignment: CDR1 MGHRA and CDR2 YSYEKL. Germline trimming cut 1 base from V and 5 bases from J; bases unmatched to any gene: 13. The CDR3 DNA follows: TGCGCCAGCAGCCAAGTCCCAGCGGGAATGGTCCAGGAGACCCAGTACTTC. Encoded protein: CASSQVPAGMVQETQYF.

This clone was picked up a small number of times. The V call is TRBV2, the J call TRBJ2-1, with D possibly matching TRBD1 (5 bases). Trimming cost V 5 bases and J 7 bases, with 18 bases left between them. Germline assignment: CDR1 SNHLY and CDR2 FYNNEI. CDR3 length: 15 amino acids. In DNA form, the CDR3 reads TGTGCCAGCAGTACCAAGGGGTACGTAGGAAATGAGCAGTTCTTC. Translating it yields CASSTKGYVGNEQFF.

In its sample, this clone was seen a few times. The chain carries TRBV6-5 and TRBJ2-3, with 7 bases that match TRBD2. The V segment lost 5 bases and the J segment 4 bases; nucleotides outside the gene matches: 6. This CDR3 spans 14 amino acids. Germline V gives CDR1 MNHEY, CDR2 SVGAGI. The CDR3 DNA follows: TGTGCCAGCAGTGAGGGAGGGCCACCAGATACGCAGTATTTT. Protein product: CASSEGGPPDTQYF.

J is TRBJ2-2 and V is TRBV7-3; TRBD1 matches at 7 bases. Germline CDR1 and CDR2: SGHTA and FQGTGA. V lost 4 bases, J lost 4 bases, and 3 bases stayed unmatched. This CDR3 contains 14 residues. The CDR3: CASSSGQSTGELFF. The CDR3 DNA is TGTGCCAGCAGCTCGGGACAGAGCACCGGGGAGCTGTTTTTT.

The V and J genes are TRBV4-2 and TRBJ2-6; TRBD2 might be the D (7 bases). Trimming took 2 bases from V and 1 from J, leaving 18 bases between them. CDR3 length equals 19 residues. CDR1 and CDR2 from the germline V gene are LGHNA and YNFKEQ. CDR3 region: CASSQTPGGGRSGANVLTF. CDR3 nucleotides: TGTGCCAGCAGCCAAACGCCGGGCGGGGGCAGATCTGGGGCCAACGTCCTGACTTTC.

This clone was detected a few times. The V and J genes are TRBV7-8 and TRBJ2-6; D perhaps matches TRBD1 (6 bases). The CDR3 has 16 residues. Trimming took 7 bases from V and 2 from J, leaving 15 bases between them. CDR1 is SGHVS and CDR2 is FQNEAQ in the germline V gene. Written as DNA, the CDR3 is TGTGCCAGCACCCTACCAGGGGCCCCTGGGGCCAACGTCCTGACTTTC. The encoded protein is CASTLPGAPGANVLTF.

The table lists this clone with a few counts. This chain links TRBV5-1 with TRBJ2-3; 10 nucleotides align to TRBD2. In germline, CDR1 is SGHRS, CDR2 YFSETQ. With 2 bases clipped from V and 1 base from J, the junction kept 1 base outside the gene matches. The CDR3 consists of 15 residues. The CDR3 loop is CASSLGTSGTDTQYF. CDR3 DNA: TGCGCCAGCAGCTTAGGGACTAGCGGCACAGATACGCAGTATTTT.

This sequence joins TRBV11-3 and TRBJ2-1, with unresolved D. Germline-derived CDR1 and CDR2 are SGHNT and YENEEA. This CDR3 spans 19 amino acids. V was shortened by 2 bases and J by 7 bases, with 27 bases between the two germline ends. CDR3 sequence: CASSLSGWLAGSSANEQFF. The CDR3 DNA sequence: TGTGCCAGCAGCTTATCTGGGTGGTTGGCCGGGTCCTCGGCGAATGAGCAGTTCTTC. Using reference TRBV11-3 and TRBJ2-1 for the parts outside the CDR3, the full variable domain is EAGVVQSPRYKIIEKKQPVAFWCNPISGHNTLYWYLQNLGQGPELLIRYENEEAVDDSQLPKDRFSAERLKGVDSTLKIQPAELGDSAVYLCASSLSGWLAGSSANEQFFGPGTRLTVL.

Concerning this clone: An end of the junction differs from the germline gene, which may be a read error. This specimen includes other DNA sequences encoding the same CDR3. V and J are TRBV5-6 and TRBJ2-3; D is ambiguous. This CDR3 has 15 residues. Germline lookup yields CDR1 SGHDT and CDR2 YYEEEE. The CDR3 loop reads CASSLRFLGSYTQYF. The CDR3 bases are TGTGCCAGCAGCTTGAGGTTTTTGGGCAGCTATACGCAGTACTTT. Using reference TRBV5-6 and TRBJ2-3 for the parts outside the CDR3, the full variable domain is DAGVTQSPTHLIKTRGQQVTLRCSPKSGHDTVSWYQQALGQGPQFIFQYYEEEERQRGNFPDRFSGHQFPNYSSELNVNALLLGDSALYLCASSLRFLGSYTQYFGPGTRLTVL.

The chain uses TRBV10-3 and TRBJ2-7, with 7 bases aligning to TRBD1. The CDR3 length is 17 residues. The junction had 11 bases not matched to a gene; V was cut back by 0 bases and J by 3 bases. Germline lookup yields CDR1 ENHRY and CDR2 SYGVKD. CDR3 coding DNA: TGTGCCATCAGTGAGTCGACAAGGACAGGCATCGGCTACGAGCAGTACTTC. It yields the protein CAISESTRTGIGYEQYF.

The rearrangement links TRBV28 to TRBJ2-1; TRBD2 matches at 13 bases. The CDR3 is 20 residues long. The germline gives CDR1 MDHEN, CDR2 SYDVKM. The V gene end was trimmed by 7 bases and the J gene end by 7 bases; junction bases not matched to a gene: 22. The CDR3 region is CASTSPSPGLAGRELNEQFF. The CDR3 DNA follows: TGTGCCAGCACCTCCCCCAGTCCGGGACTAGCGGGAAGGGAACTAAATGAGCAGTTCTTC. Full variable domain (outside the CDR3, taken from reference TRBV28 and TRBJ2-1): DVKVTQSSRYLVKRTGEKVFLECVQDMDHENMFWYRQDPGLGLRLIYFSYDVKMKEKGDIPEGYSVSREKKERFSLILESASTNQTSMYLCASTSPSPGLAGRELNEQFFGPGTRLTVL.

About this clone itself: Germline and junction disagree at one end, which may indicate a read error. CDR3 in DNA: TGCGCCAACAGCTTACGTCTGCGGGACAGGGGGCGCGGGGCTAATTCCGGGGAGCTGTTTTTT. This translates into CANSLRLRDRGRGANSGELFF. This sequence joins TRBV5-1 and TRBJ2-2; TRBD1 matches at 12 bases. Per germline, CDR1 SGHRS and CDR2 YFSETQ. The CDR3 has 21 residues. Looking up the rest from reference TRBV5-1 and TRBJ2-2 gives the full variable domain: KAGVTQTPRYLIKTRGQQVTLSCSPISGHRSVSWYQQTPGQGLQFLFEYFSETQRNKGNFPGRFSGRQFSNSRSEMNVSTLELGDSALYLCANSLRLRDRGRGANSGELFFGEGSRLTVL.

V and J are TRBV4-3 and TRBJ1-6, with D possibly being TRBD1 (6 bases). Trimming shortened V by 0 bases and J by 10 bases, and 7 bases separated the two germline ends. The CDR3 spans 13 residues. The germline V gene has CDR1 LGHNA and CDR2 YSLEER. CDR3 in DNA: TGCGCCAGCAGCCAAGAACAGGGCTCACCCCTCCACTTT. It yields the protein CASSQEQGSPLHF.

This clone was recorded once. The chain combines TRBV5-1 with TRBJ2-3; 8 bases line up with TRBD1. This CDR3 is 14 amino acids long. CDR1 and CDR2 (germline): SGHRS, YFSETQ. V dropped 0 bases and J dropped 4; count of bases not matched to a gene: 1. The CDR3 nucleotides read TGCGCCAGCAGCTTGGACAGGGGGGCAGATACGCAGTATTTT. It is translated as CASSLDRGADTQYF.

This clone has only a few counts. The chain couples TRBV12-1 to TRBJ1-2. TRBV12-1 is annotated as a pseudogene. The CDR3 covers 9 residues. Written as DNA, the CDR3 is TGTGCCACCCTCCGGGGCTACACCTTC. Protein: CATLRGYTF.

The chain employs TRBV27 and TRBJ2-7; D perhaps matches TRBD1 (6 bases). V was shortened by 6 bases and J by 6 bases, with 9 bases between the two germline ends. CDR1 is MNHEY and CDR2 is SMNVEV in the germline V gene (reference sequence). This CDR3 comprises 11 residues. This CDR3 reads CASRNRVEQYF. The CDR3 nucleotides read TGTGCCAGCAGAAACAGGGTCGAGCAGTACTTC.